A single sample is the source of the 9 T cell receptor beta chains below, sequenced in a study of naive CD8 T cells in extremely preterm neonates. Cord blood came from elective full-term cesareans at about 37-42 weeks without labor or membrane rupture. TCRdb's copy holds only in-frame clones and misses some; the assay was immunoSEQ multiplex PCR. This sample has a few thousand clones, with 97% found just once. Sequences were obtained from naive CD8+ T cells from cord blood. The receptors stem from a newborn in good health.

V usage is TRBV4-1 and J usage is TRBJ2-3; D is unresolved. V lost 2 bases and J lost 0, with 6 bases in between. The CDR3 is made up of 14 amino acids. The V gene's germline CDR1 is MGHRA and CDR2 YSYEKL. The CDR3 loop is CASSQSTSTDTQYF. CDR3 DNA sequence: TGCGCCAGCAGCCAATCCACTAGCACAGATACGCAGTATTTT.

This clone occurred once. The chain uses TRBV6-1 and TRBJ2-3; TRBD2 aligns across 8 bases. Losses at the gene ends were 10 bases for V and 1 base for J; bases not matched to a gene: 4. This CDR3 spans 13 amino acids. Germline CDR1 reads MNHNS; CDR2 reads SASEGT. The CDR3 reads CATSRGGTDTQYF. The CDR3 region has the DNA TGTGCCACCTCGCGGGGGGGCACAGATACGCAGTATTTT.

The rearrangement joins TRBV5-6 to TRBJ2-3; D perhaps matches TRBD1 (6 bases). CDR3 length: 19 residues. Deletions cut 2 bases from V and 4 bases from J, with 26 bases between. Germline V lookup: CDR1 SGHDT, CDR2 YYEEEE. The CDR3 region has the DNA TGTGCCAGCAGCTTCGAAATTTACAGGGATGTAGGTACTGCAGATACGCAGTATTTT. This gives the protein CASSFEIYRDVGTADTQYF.

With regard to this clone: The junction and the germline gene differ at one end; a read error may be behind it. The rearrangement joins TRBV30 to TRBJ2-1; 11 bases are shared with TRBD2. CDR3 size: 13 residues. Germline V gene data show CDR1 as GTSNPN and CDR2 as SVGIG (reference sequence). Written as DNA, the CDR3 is TGTGCCTGGAGTGTATCGGCTAGCGGGGGGTCGGTCTTC. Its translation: CAWSVSASGGSVF.

CDR3 in amino acids: CASSQDDGEAYNEQFF. CDR3 sequence (DNA): TGTGCCAGCAGCCAAGACGACGGGGAGGCCTACAATGAGCAGTTCTTC. This chain links TRBV4-2 with TRBJ2-1, with D possibly TRBD2 on 6 matching bases. CDR3 length: 16 residues. The germline CDR1 and CDR2 sequences are LGHNA and YNFKEQ. Trimming took off 0 bases at V and 2 bases at J, with 11 bases between the two ends.

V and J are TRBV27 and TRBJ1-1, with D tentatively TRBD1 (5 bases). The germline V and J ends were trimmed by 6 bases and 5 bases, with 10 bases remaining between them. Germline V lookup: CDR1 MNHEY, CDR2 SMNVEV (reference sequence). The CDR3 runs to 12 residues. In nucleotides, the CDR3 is TGTGCCAGCAGCCAGGGAGGGACTGAAGCTTTCTTT. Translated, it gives CASSQGGTEAFF.

The CDR3 coding sequence is TGTGCCAGCAGTTTACAGGGGAACACTGAAGCTTTCTTT. Translated, it gives CASSLQGNTEAFF. The V call is TRBV28, the J call TRBJ1-1; perhaps TRBD1 as D (5 bases). V lost 2 bases, J lost 1 base, and 5 bases lay in between. Germline CDR1 and CDR2: MDHEN and SYDVKM. The CDR3 is made up of 13 amino acids.

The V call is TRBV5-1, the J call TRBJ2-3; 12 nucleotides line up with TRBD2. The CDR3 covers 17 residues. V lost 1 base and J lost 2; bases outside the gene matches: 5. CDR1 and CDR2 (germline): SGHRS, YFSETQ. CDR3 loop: CASSLNRLAGDTDTQYF. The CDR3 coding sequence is TGCGCCAGCAGCTTGAATCGACTAGCGGGGGACACAGATACGCAGTATTTT.

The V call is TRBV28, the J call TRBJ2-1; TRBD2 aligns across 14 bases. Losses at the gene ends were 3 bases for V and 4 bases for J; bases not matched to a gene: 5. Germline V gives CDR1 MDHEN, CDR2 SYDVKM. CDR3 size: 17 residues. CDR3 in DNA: TGTGCCAGCAGTTTGGGACTAGCGGGGGTGACTTACAATGAGCAGTTCTTC. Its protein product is CASSLGLAGVTYNEQFF.